Listed below are T cell receptor beta chains from one sample, sequenced in a study of blood T cells in healthy people across ages. Each CDR3 protein gets one entry after TCRdb re-called the 5' RACE reads with MiXCR. The sample consists of just under 900,000 distinct CDR3 sequences, around 28% of them appearing once. The specimen sequenced was blood. These receptors originate from an elderly woman in good health. CDR3s include the opening cysteine and the closing phenylalanine or tryptophan. Fields, in order: J gene, D gene, clone size, V gene, CDR3 protein, CDR3 DNA. D genes are given only for firm matches. Expanded clones get a size class; other rows say once, few or many, or leave the size out.

J: TRBJ1-4; D: TRBD1; size: many; V: TRBV29-1; CDR3: CSVRTGVEKLFF; DNA: TGCAGCGTTCGGACAGGGGTCGAAAAACTGTTTTTT
J: TRBJ2-5; D: NA; size: many; V: TRBV7-2; CDR3: CASSLGLGTQYF; DNA: TGTGCCAGCAGCTTAGGACTAGGGACCCAGTACTTC
J: TRBJ1-2; D: TRBD1; size: NA; V: TRBV10-3; CDR3: CAISDRQGDYGYTF; DNA: TGTGCCATCAGTGATCGGCAGGGGGACTATGGCTACACCTTC
J: TRBJ1-4; D: NA; size: few; V: TRBV12-3/TRBV12-4; CDR3: CASSLRNGEKRFF; DNA: TGTGCCAGCAGTTTGCGTAATGGTGAAAAACGGTTTTTT
J: TRBJ2-2; D: NA; size: NA; V: TRBV7-2; CDR3: CASSVSGGSNTGELFF; DNA: TGTGCCAGCAGCGTGTCTGGAGGATCAAACACCGGGGAGCTGTTTTTT
J: TRBJ2-3; D: NA; size: NA; V: TRBV11-1; CDR3: CASRKRALPGPDTQYF; DNA: TGTGCCAGCAGGAAGAGGGCCCTCCCCGGGCCAGATACGCAGTATTTT
J: TRBJ2-1; D: NA; size: many; V: TRBV18; CDR3: CASSPFPLGEQFF; DNA: TGTGCCAGCTCACCCTTCCCTTTGGGGGAGCAGTTCTTC
J: TRBJ2-3; D: TRBD1; size: many; V: TRBV5-5; CDR3: CASSRTGISTDTQYF; DNA: TGTGCCAGCAGCAGGACAGGGATTTCCACAGATACGCAGTATTTT
J: TRBJ2-5; D: TRBD2; size: many; V: TRBV12-3/TRBV12-4; CDR3: CASSLSGAAETQYF; DNA: TGTGCCAGCAGTTTAAGCGGGGCCGCGGAAACCCAGTACTTC
J: TRBJ2-3; D: TRBD2; size: few; V: TRBV4-3; CDR3: CASSLTGGPRTDTQYF; DNA: TGCGCCAGCAGCCTCACGGGGGGGCCAAGGACAGATACGCAGTATTTT
J: TRBJ1-2; D: TRBD1; size: many; V: TRBV20-1; CDR3: CSAKAGTGALLSVPNYGYTF; DNA: TGCAGTGCTAAGGCCGGGACAGGAGCCCTCCTTTCAGTACCTAACTATGGCTACACCTTC
J: TRBJ1-1; D: NA; size: many; V: TRBV12-3/TRBV12-4; CDR3: CASSLRGLGTEAFF; DNA: TGTGCCAGCAGTTTAAGAGGGCTTGGAACTGAAGCTTTCTTT
J: TRBJ1-5; D: TRBD1; size: few; V: TRBV6-2/TRBV6-3; CDR3: CASSRPGDRQYSSHF; DNA: TGTGCCAGCAGTCGCCCCGGGGACAGGCAGTATTCCTCGCATTTT
J: TRBJ1-1; D: NA; size: NA; V: TRBV6-6; CDR3: CASSYVIGRTEAFF; DNA: TGTGCCAGCAGTTACGTCATTGGCAGGACTGAAGCTTTCTTT
J: TRBJ2-3; D: TRBD1; size: few; V: TRBV11-3; CDR3: CASSLGQGGSADTQYF; DNA: TGTGCCAGCAGCTTGGGACAGGGAGGTTCCGCAGATACGCAGTATTTT
J: TRBJ1-1; D: TRBD1; size: NA; V: TRBV6-2/TRBV6-3; CDR3: CASGQGAVNTEAFF; DNA: TGTGCCAGCGGACAGGGGGCGGTGAACACTGAAGCTTTCTTT
J: TRBJ2-3; D: TRBD2; size: few; V: TRBV19; CDR3: CASRLAGGPGTQYF; DNA: TGTGCCAGTAGGTTAGCGGGGGGGCCGGGTACGCAGTATTTT
J: TRBJ2-5; D: TRBD2; size: NA; V: TRBV3-1; CDR3: CARSQERRGRDYRETQYF; DNA: TGTGCCCGCAGCCAAGAAAGGAGAGGCAGGGACTATCGTGAGACCCAGTACTTC
J: TRBJ2-1; D: TRBD1; size: many; V: TRBV20-1; CDR3: CSGGQGRNEQFF; DNA: TGCAGTGGGGGACAGGGACGCAATGAGCAGTTCTTC
J: TRBJ2-5; D: TRBD1; size: many; V: TRBV5-8; CDR3: CASSLARTGGPQETQYF; DNA: TGTGCCAGCAGCTTGGCACGAACAGGGGGCCCGCAAGAGACCCAGTACTTC
J: TRBJ1-2; D: NA; size: NA; V: TRBV5-5; CDR3: CASSLDGSGNYGYTF; DNA: TGTGCCAGCAGCTTGGACGGGAGTGGAAACTATGGCTACACCTTC
J: TRBJ2-3; D: TRBD2; size: NA; V: TRBV20-1; CDR3: CSARSGGPSTDTQYF; DNA: TGCAGTGCTCGTAGCGGGGGGCCGTCCACAGATACGCAGTATTTT
J: TRBJ1-1; D: NA; size: many; V: TRBV20-1; CDR3: CSAAGNTEAFF; DNA: TGCAGCGCCGCGGGGAACACTGAAGCTTTCTTT
J: TRBJ2-3; D: TRBD1; size: NA; V: TRBV6-6; CDR3: CVSSYGGGQTSTDTQYF; DNA: TGTGTCAGCAGTTACGGTGGGGGACAGACCAGCACAGATACGCAGTATTTT
J: TRBJ1-1; D: TRBD1; size: once; V: TRBV30; CDR3: CAGSPGQVKNTEAFF; DNA: TGTGCCGGCTCACCGGGACAGGTGAAGAACACTGAAGCTTTCTTT
J: TRBJ1-1; D: NA; size: NA; V: TRBV7-9; CDR3: CASSPSKGTEAFF; DNA: TGTGCCAGCAGCCCTTCGAAGGGCACTGAAGCTTTCTTT
J: TRBJ1-2; D: NA; size: NA; V: TRBV7-2; CDR3: CASSSGGSGYGYTF; DNA: TGTGCCAGCAGCTCTGGGGGGTCGGGGTATGGCTACACCTTC
J: TRBJ2-5; D: NA; size: many; V: TRBV5-4; CDR3: CASSLGAAGPQETQYF; DNA: TGTGCCAGCAGCTTGGGAGCGGCCGGCCCACAAGAGACCCAGTACTTC
J: TRBJ1-1; D: NA; size: few; V: TRBV3-1; CDR3: CASRHSTWALGTEAFF; DNA: TGTGCCAGCAGACATAGCACTTGGGCGTTGGGAACTGAAGCTTTCTTT
J: TRBJ1-6; D: NA; size: NA; V: TRBV10-3; CDR3: CAISEGLDDSPLHF; DNA: TGTGCCATCAGTGAAGGGCTGGATGATTCACCCCTCCACTTT
J: TRBJ2-4; D: TRBD2; size: few; V: TRBV7-9; CDR3: CASSRYGEGGIQYF; DNA: TGTGCCAGCAGCCGCTACGGGGAGGGCGGCATTCAGTACTTC
J: TRBJ1-1; D: NA; size: NA; V: TRBV10-1; CDR3: CASSVGGVNTEAFF; DNA: TGCGCCAGCAGTGTCGGGGGGGTGAACACTGAAGCTTTCTTT
J: TRBJ1-5; D: TRBD1; size: few; V: TRBV7-9; CDR3: CASSLAQGRDQPQHF; DNA: TGTGCCAGCAGCTTAGCACAGGGGCGCGATCAGCCCCAGCATTTT
J: TRBJ1-2; D: NA; size: few; V: TRBV7-9; CDR3: CASSVEPGRDRAGYTF; DNA: TGTGCCAGCAGCGTCGAGCCGGGCAGGGATCGGGCTGGCTACACCTTC
J: TRBJ1-5; D: NA; size: NA; V: TRBV2; CDR3: CASNERGNQPQHF; DNA: TGTGCCAGCAATGAAAGGGGCAATCAGCCCCAGCATTTT